The following is a TCR beta chain sequence with its context. Its antigen remains unknown. Amplification used 60 Vbeta primers and 13 Jbeta primers. As handled by the study authors: In a later analysis, of approximately 81 million unique beta chains, about 10 million appeared in at least two donors. Produced via immunoSEQ multiplex PCR; TCRdb's table is partial and in-frame only. V, J and clone size are those of that table, while D and trimming were read from the DNA. Of more than 110,000 clones in the sample, 73% were seen once. The J segment lost 6 bases and the V segment lost 6 bases, leaving 6 bases of the junction unmatched. Per the germline V gene, CDR1 is MNHEY and CDR2 is SMNVEV (reference sequence). This CDR3 is built from 14 residues. The source of the sample is a study of cytomegalovirus exposure and HLA in healthy donors. Study-wide results and caveats: The authors later found TCR association rates varying by HLA locus, with DRB1 most and HLA-C fewest. HLA restriction was apparent for most CMV-associated TCR beta chains in a later analysis.

The V call is TRBV27, the J call TRBJ1-2, with 11 bases identical to TRBD1. Sequenced sample: PBMCs. This TCR came from a human donor in good health. The DNA of the CDR3 is TGTGCCAGCAGGCGGACAGGGGGCATGGATGGCTACACCTTC. It specifies CASRRTGGMDGYTF.